This T cell receptor beta chain was profiled in a study of cytomegalovirus exposure and HLA in healthy donors. On the study more broadly: Samples from HLA-typed donors yielded around 85 million unique TCRs in an early data release.

Remarks on this clone: Its target is not known.

Per germline, CDR1 SQVTM and CDR2 ANQGSEA. The CDR3 loop spans 16 amino acids. Germline trimming cut 5 bases from V and 1 base from J; bases unmatched to any gene: 12. Whole-study results and caveats: By a later analysis, the bulk of CMV-associated TCR beta chains appeared HLA-restricted.

The PCR used 60 Vbeta and 13 Jbeta primers. This table comes from immunoSEQ multiplex PCR, and its TCRdb copy is limited to in-frame clones, with some not included. The table records around 150,000 clones, more than 75% of them present only once. Material for sequencing was PBMCs. The rearrangement links TRBV29-1 to TRBJ2-5; the match to TRBD1 covers 8 bases. The sequence was obtained from a girl aged 2 to 9 in good health and CMV-seropositive. The CDR3 protein is CSVSRTDRAPQETQYF. The DNA for the CDR3 is TGCAGCGTTTCCCGGACGGACAGGGCCCCCCAAGAGACCCAGTACTTC.